What follows are 12 T cell receptor beta chains derived from one specimen sequenced in a study of lymphopenia after photon versus proton radiotherapy. Profiled with immunoSEQ multiplex PCR; TCRdb holds only in-frame clones, not every one. Counted here are some 30,000 clones, roughly 90% occurring once; the ten biggest clones make up around 50%. The material sequenced was peripheral blood, taken from a patient treated with proton-based radiotherapy. Receptor source: a woman in her sixties or seventies with cholangiocarcinoma. Some clones in this sample may be carry-over from other donors' samples.

The J gene is TRBJ2-3, the V gene TRBV9; 7 positions match TRBD2. V shed 4 bases and J 6 bases; nucleotides not matched to a gene: 11. Germline CDR1 is SGDLS and CDR2 is YYNGEE. The CDR3 sequence is 15 residues long. CDR3 DNA: TGTGCCAGCAGCATCCAAGCGGGATGGTCCGATACGCAGTATTTT. It encodes CASSIQAGWSDTQYF.

This chain uses TRBV5-1 with TRBJ2-1; maybe TRBD2 (5 bases). Trimming cost V 3 bases and J 6 bases, with 10 bases left between them. Per germline, CDR1 SGHRS and CDR2 YFSETQ. The CDR3 runs to 13 residues. CDR3 protein: CASSSVEGNEQFF. The CDR3 region has the DNA TGCGCCAGCAGCTCGGTAGAGGGCAATGAGCAGTTCTTC.

This clone was seen only once. The rearrangement links TRBV4-2 to TRBJ1-2; 8 bases fit TRBD1. The germline V gene has CDR1 LGHNA and CDR2 YNFKEQ. This CDR3 comprises 16 residues. The junction had 12 bases not matched to a gene; V was cut back by 1 base and J by 8 bases. The CDR3 reads CASSQAPTGAGGGYTF. The DNA for the CDR3 is TGTGCCAGCAGCCAAGCTCCGACAGGGGCCGGGGGGGGCTACACCTTC.

The chain employs TRBV27 and TRBJ2-1; D uncertain. This CDR3 has 15 amino acids. Germline CDR1 and CDR2: MNHEY and SMNVEV (reference sequence). The V end was cut by 2 bases, the J end by 0 bases, with 8 bases between. The CDR3 DNA reads as TGTGCCAGCAGTTTAAATATTCCCTCCTACAATGAGCAGTTCTTC. Its protein product is CASSLNIPSYNEQFF.

This clone was recorded only once. CDR3 amino acids: CASTYRAGGAGDTQYF. CDR3 in DNA: TGTGCCAGCACCTACCGTGCGGGGGGGGCCGGGGATACGCAGTATTTT. This chain connects TRBV2 to TRBJ2-3; TRBD2 matches 9 bases. The CDR3 is 16 amino acids. CDR1 and CDR2 from the germline V gene are SNHLY and FYNNEI. V was clipped by 7 bases and J by 6 bases; unmatched bases: 14. Looking up the rest from reference TRBV2 and TRBJ2-3 gives the full variable domain: EPEVTQTPSHQVTQMGQEVILRCVPISNHLYFYWYRQILGQKVEFLVSFYNNEISEKSEIFDDQFSVERPDGSNFTLKIRSTKLEDSAMYFCASTYRAGGAGDTQYFGPGTRLTVL.

The chain couples TRBV21-1 to TRBJ2-5; the table's D gene call, TRBD1, was not cross checked with the DNA. TRBV21-1 counts as a pseudogene. This CDR3 is built from 19 residues. CDR3 nucleotide sequence: TGTGCCAGCAGTACCCGGGACACTAGAAACCCGGGCTACCAAGAGACCCAGTACTTC. Translated: CASSTRDTRNPGYQETQYF.

This clone was seen only once. DNA of the CDR3: TGTGCCAGCAGCCAAGATTCGGTAAGCTACGAGCAGTACTTC. Protein sequence: CASSQDSVSYEQYF. V gene TRBV4-2 combines with J gene TRBJ2-7; D remains ambiguous. The CDR3 is 14 amino acids. The germline gives CDR1 LGHNA, CDR2 YNFKEQ. V lost 0 bases to trimming and J lost 3 bases, with 9 bases between them.

This chain joins TRBV9 and TRBJ1-5; no clear D. The CDR3 spans 14 residues. CDR1 and CDR2 from the germline V gene are SGDLS and YYNGEE. The V gene lost 2 bases and the J gene lost 1 base, with 7 bases spanning the gap. The CDR3 bases are TGTGCCAGCAGCGTGAGATTAAGCAATCAGCCCCAGCATTTT. Its translation is CASSVRLSNQPQHF.

The V and J genes are TRBV2 and TRBJ2-3; D gene unclear. The CDR3 is 14 residues long. Germline V CDR1 and CDR2: SNHLY, FYNNEI. V was trimmed by 4 bases and J by 1 base, leaving 9 bases between them. CDR3 protein: CASSVSYGTDTQYF. CDR3 DNA sequence: TGTGCCAGCAGTGTATCTTATGGCACAGATACGCAGTATTTT.

This chain uses TRBV5-6 with TRBJ1-4; 10 nucleotides align to TRBD1. V trimming: 0 bases; J trimming: 10 bases; junction bases outside the gene matches: 3. The CDR3 totals 14 residues. CDR1 and CDR2 (germline): SGHDT, YYEEEE. CDR3 protein: CASSLGQGARKLFF. CDR3 DNA sequence: TGTGCCAGCAGCTTGGGACAGGGGGCGCGAAAACTGTTTTTT. Together with reference TRBV5-6 and TRBJ1-4, the CDR3 gives the full variable domain: DAGVTQSPTHLIKTRGQQVTLRCSPKSGHDTVSWYQQALGQGPQFIFQYYEEEERQRGNFPDRFSGHQFPNYSSELNVNALLLGDSALYLCASSLGQGARKLFFGSGTQLSVL.

Only one count was recorded for this clone. V is TRBV30 and J is TRBJ2-3; D is uncertain. This CDR3 comprises 12 residues. Per germline, CDR1 GTSNPN and CDR2 SVGIG (reference sequence). Trimming cost V 5 bases and J 8 bases, with 14 bases left between them. The CDR3 DNA is TGTGCCTGGGGCCCCTTAGGACGTACGCAGTATTTT. Its protein is CAWGPLGRTQYF.

The chain employs TRBV4-1 and TRBJ2-4; D is unclear. The CDR3 covers 17 residues. V shed 0 bases and J shed 3 bases, with 15 bases lying between them. Germline V CDR1 and CDR2: MGHRA, YSYEKL. The CDR3 sequence: CASSQDMVTHRKNIQYF. CDR3 nucleotide sequence: TGCGCCAGCAGCCAAGATATGGTAACACACCGCAAAAACATTCAGTACTTC.